This T cell receptor beta chain stems from a study of T cell responses to AZD1222 COVID-19 vaccine. Study results and caveats: Close to half of spike-specific TCRs reportedly recognize unmutated variant regions. Spike-specific TCR breadth and depth went up after people got two AZD1222 doses. Samples come after the peak T cell response, not at day 14. With dominance at 160-218 and 743-854, vaccine-associated CD4 TCRs spanned spike.

About this clone: Its antigen is undetermined.

Sequenced by immunoSEQ multiplex PCR; TCRdb stores in-frame clones only, minus some. This table holds around 100,000 clones, around 87% found once. V trimming: 6 bases; J trimming: 0 bases; junction bases outside the gene matches: 6. This CDR3 comprises 15 residues. Germline CDR1 is SGHNT and CDR2 is YYREEE (reference sequence). This specimen was peripheral blood, taken 28 days after the second AZD1222 dose. This sequence originates from an adult who received the AZD1222 COVID-19 vaccine. V gene TRBV5-4 combines with J gene TRBJ2-7, with 10 bases lining up with TRBD1. CDR3 nucleotides: TGTGCCAGCACCACCGGGACAGGGGCCTCCTACGAGCAGTACTTC. Translated: CASTTGTGASYEQYF.